The 20 T cell receptor beta chains reported below all come from one sample, sequenced in a study of early T cells in non-severe SARS-CoV-2 infection. Using its own MiXCR run on the 5' RACE reads, TCRdb lists one record per CDR3 protein. Of tens of thousands of distinct CDR3 sequences in the sample, 11% to 15% were seen once. The sample consisted of whole blood. The receptors were gathered from an adult who was a healthcare worker with PCR-confirmed SARS-CoV-2 infection or an uninfected control (not recorded which).

The table lists this clonotype with a count of one. The V gene is TRBV7-2, the J gene TRBJ2-5; D remains ambiguous. Trimming stripped 5 bases from V and 5 bases from J, with 9 bases between. Germline loops: CDR1 SGHTA, CDR2 FQGNSA. This CDR3 is 12 amino acids long. This chain's CDR3 is CASSMARETQYF. CDR3 bases: TGTGCCAGCAGCATGGCCCGGGAGACCCAGTACTTC. The full variable domain, with the rest looked up from reference TRBV7-2 and TRBJ2-5, is GAGVSQSPSNKVTEKGKDVELRCDPISGHTALYWYRQSLGQGLEFLIYFQGNSAPDKSGLPSDRFSAERTGGSVSTLTIQRTQQEDSAVYLCASSMARETQYFGPGTRLLVL.

The chain combines TRBV6-1 with TRBJ2-4; TRBD1 agrees at 7 bases. Germline V gene sequence: CDR1 MNHNS, CDR2 SASEGT. The J segment lost 4 bases and the V segment lost 6 bases, leaving 3 bases of the junction unmatched. This CDR3 has 13 residues. The CDR3 loop reads CASRQGQKNIQYF. As DNA, the CDR3 is TGTGCCAGCAGACAGGGACAGAAAAACATTCAGTACTTC.

The V gene is TRBV12-5, the J gene TRBJ1-3, with D unclear. Trimming shortened V by 5 bases and J by 2 bases, and 16 bases separated the two germline ends. Per the germline V gene, CDR1 is LGHNT and CDR2 is FRNRAP. CDR3 length equals 16 residues. The CDR3 spells CASGGVLGPTGNTIYF. The DNA of the CDR3 is TGTGCTAGTGGTGGCGTCTTGGGTCCAACTGGAAACACCATATATTTT.

This clonotype occurred a few times. This chain connects TRBV18 to TRBJ1-1, with D possibly matching TRBD1 (6 bases). From germline, CDR1 is KGHSH and CDR2 LQKENI. CDR3 length equals 15 residues. V was pared by 2 bases and J by 0 bases, with 10 bases between. In DNA form, the CDR3 reads TGTGCCAGCTCACCATGGACAGATATGAACACTGAAGCTTTCTTT. Its translation: CASSPWTDMNTEAFF.

This clonotype was observed at least ten times. This rearrangement joins TRBV5-6 to TRBJ2-7; tentative D call: TRBD2 (6 bases). This CDR3 contains 14 residues. Germline V gene sequence: CDR1 SGHDT, CDR2 YYEEEE. Trimming cost V 3 bases and J 4 bases, with 14 bases left between them. The CDR3, as DNA: TGTGCCAGCAGCTACCCGGGACTCGGGTACGAGCAGTACTTC. This translates into CASSYPGLGYEQYF. Variable domain in full (rest from reference TRBV5-6 and TRBJ2-7): DAGVTQSPTHLIKTRGQQVTLRCSPKSGHDTVSWYQQALGQGPQFIFQYYEEEERQRGNFPDRFSGHQFPNYSSELNVNALLLGDSALYLCASSYPGLGYEQYFGPGTRLTVT.

In this sample, this clonotype turned up a few times. At one boundary the junction diverges from the germline segment, which might be a read error. J is TRBJ1-4 and V is TRBV7-8; D perhaps matches TRBD1 (5 bases). CDR1 and CDR2 (germline): SGHVS, FQNEAQ. The CDR3 extends over 14 amino acids. The CDR3 here is CASTLGSGNEKLFF. The CDR3 DNA is TGTGCCAGCACCTTAGGCTCAGGGAATGAAAAACTGTTTTTT.

The chain employs TRBV27 and TRBJ2-3; TRBD1 matches at 7 bases. V gave up 6 bases and J gave up 0 bases; unmatched junction bases: 9. The CDR3 spans 16 residues. Per the germline V gene, CDR1 is MNHEY and CDR2 is SMNVEV (reference sequence). The CDR3 region is CASRSGTASSTDTQYF. The CDR3 DNA sequence: TGTGCCAGCAGATCCGGGACAGCCTCTAGCACAGATACGCAGTATTTT.

This clonotype was counted only a few times. V gene TRBV20-1 combines with J gene TRBJ2-1, with D uncertain. Looked up from germline, CDR1 is DFQATT and CDR2 is SNEGSKA (reference sequence). The CDR3 has 12 residues. V lost 5 bases, J lost 4 bases, and 9 bases lay in between. The CDR3 loop reads CSAGAEYNEQFF. CDR3 in DNA: TGCAGTGCTGGTGCAGAATACAATGAGCAGTTCTTC.

This clonotype occurred a few times. The chain uses TRBV28 and TRBJ2-7; D tentatively reads TRBD1 or TRBD2 (5 bases each). Between the trimmed V and J ends, which lost 3 bases and 12 bases, there was a span of 15 bases. This CDR3 is built from 12 residues. The germline CDR1 and CDR2 sequences are MDHEN and SYDVKM. The CDR3, as DNA: TGTGCCAGCAGTTTTCGCCGGGGCACTGCGTACTTC. Translation gives CASSFRRGTAYF.

A few counts support this clonotype. The chain has TRBV20-1 and TRBJ1-4, with D maybe TRBD1 (6 bases). The germline V gene encodes CDR1 DFQATT and CDR2 SNEGSKA (reference sequence). The length of the CDR3 is 13 residues. Trimming pared 4 bases from V and 5 bases from J, leaving 11 bases between. Written as DNA, the CDR3 is TGCAGTGCTACCAGGGGCGTGAATGAAAAACTGTTTTTT. It codes for CSATRGVNEKLFF.

This clonotype has a handful of counts. J is TRBJ1-1 and V is TRBV7-8; 8 bases match TRBD1. The CDR3 spans 15 residues. Trimming took 1 base from V and 6 from J; bases not matched to a gene: 7. CDR1 and CDR2 (germline): SGHVS, FQNEAQ. Here the CDR3 reads CASSLVDRGRAEAFF. CDR3 in DNA: TGTGCCAGCAGCTTAGTAGACAGGGGTCGCGCTGAAGCTTTCTTT.

This clonotype was seen only a few times. The CDR3 reads CASTKTVNTEAFF. CDR3 sequence (DNA): TGTGCCAGCACGAAGACAGTGAACACTGAAGCTTTCTTT. This chain links TRBV27 with TRBJ1-1, with a tentative D call TRBD1 (5 bases). There are 13 residues in the CDR3. V lost 7 bases, J lost 0 bases, and 9 bases lay in between. The germline gives CDR1 MNHEY, CDR2 SMNVEV (reference sequence).

The table lists this clonotype with a few counts. The chain carries TRBV6-1 and TRBJ2-5; 10 nucleotides line up with TRBD1. The germline V gene has CDR1 MNHNS and CDR2 SASEGT. The CDR3 length is 16 residues. Unmatched junction bases numbered 13, after V lost 5 bases and J lost 7 bases. CDR3 coding DNA: TGTGCCAGCAGTCGACAAAGACAGGGGGCGCGGTCGACCCAGTACTTC. It specifies CASSRQRQGARSTQYF.

This clonotype was found a few times. This chain connects TRBV11-2 to TRBJ1-4; no clear D gene. The CDR3 extends over 14 amino acids. Germline assignment: CDR1 SGHAT and CDR2 FQNNGV. The V gene lost 5 bases and the J gene lost 13 bases, with 20 bases spanning the gap. Here the CDR3 reads CASSPLLLTGGLFF. CDR3 nucleotide sequence: TGTGCCAGCAGCCCTCTCCTTTTGACCGGAGGACTGTTTTTT.

The V call is TRBV12-3 or TRBV12-4, the J call TRBJ2-5; 8 nucleotides agree with TRBD2. The CDR3 is made up of 13 amino acids. V lost 5 bases, J lost 4 bases, and 3 bases stayed unmatched. CDR3 bases: TGTGCCAGCAGTCTTAGCGGGGTAGAGACCCAGTACTTC. Translating gives CASSLSGVETQYF.

V usage is TRBV29-1 and J usage is TRBJ2-7; D not certain. This CDR3 comprises 10 residues. V lost 6 bases to trimming and J lost 2 bases, with 5 bases between them. CDR1 is SQVTM and CDR2 is ANQGSEA in the germline V gene. The CDR3 loop is CSVLAYEQYF. The CDR3 DNA is TGCAGCGTCCTAGCCTACGAGCAGTACTTC.

The sample holds a few counts of this clonotype. This rearrangement joins TRBV2 to TRBJ2-3; TRBD2 agrees at 11 bases. This CDR3 contains 15 residues. Trimming at V came to 7 bases and at J to 1 base, leaving 4 bases not matched to a gene. Looked up from germline, CDR1 is SNHLY and CDR2 is FYNNEI. The CDR3 bases are TGTGCCAGCACTACGGGACTAGCGGGCACAGATACGCAGTATTTT. Its translation: CASTTGLAGTDTQYF.

This chain joins TRBV5-1 and TRBJ1-1; 7 positions match TRBD1. V trimming: 4 bases; J trimming: 12 bases; junction bases outside the gene matches: 9. This CDR3 comprises 12 residues. The germline CDR1 and CDR2 sequences are SGHRS and YFSETQ. The CDR3: CASSPEGTEPFF. The CDR3 nucleotides read TGCGCCAGCAGCCCGGAGGGGACAGAGCCTTTCTTT. Variable domain in full (rest from reference TRBV5-1 and TRBJ1-1): KAGVTQTPRYLIKTRGQQVTLSCSPISGHRSVSWYQQTPGQGLQFLFEYFSETQRNKGNFPGRFSGRQFSNSRSEMNVSTLELGDSALYLCASSPEGTEPFFGQGTRLTVV.

This clonotype was counted between two and nine times. The rearrangement uses TRBV4-1 and TRBJ2-7; D perhaps matches TRBD2 (5 bases). The germline CDR1 and CDR2 sequences are MGHRA and YSYEKL. V lost 1 base and J 1 base, leaving 11 bases between the germline ends. The CDR3 has 15 residues. In DNA form, the CDR3 reads TGCGCCAGCAGCCAAGTAGGACGGGGATCCTACGAGCAGTACTTC. Residues: CASSQVGRGSYEQYF.

This clonotype was counted ten times or more. The chain uses TRBV7-3 and TRBJ2-3; 7 bases map to TRBD2. Germline lookup yields CDR1 SGHTA and CDR2 FQGTGA. The length of the CDR3 is 15 residues. V gave up 2 bases and J gave up 3 bases; unmatched junction bases: 5. The CDR3 coding sequence is TGTGCCAGCAGCTTACTAGCGGCCAAGACAGATACGCAGTATTTT. It encodes CASSLLAAKTDTQYF.